The 21 T cell receptor beta chains given below trace back to one sample, sequenced in a study of cytomegalovirus exposure and HLA in healthy donors. Primers: 60 Vbeta forward and 13 Jbeta reverse. Libraries were prepared by immunoSEQ multiplex PCR; TCRdb keeps only in-frame clonotypes and omits some of them. This table holds 30,000 to 45,000 clones, around 86% found once. Sequencing was done on a sample of PBMCs. The receptors come from a woman aged 40 to 55 in good health and CMV-seropositive.

The chain has TRBV5-4 and TRBJ2-1, with 7 bases fitting TRBD2. The CDR3 consists of 14 residues. The trim removed 2 bases at V and 4 bases at J, leaving 3 bases unmatched. Germline-derived CDR1 and CDR2 are SGHNT and YYREEE (reference sequence). CDR3 protein: CASSLRAGYNEQFF. DNA for the CDR3: TGTGCCAGCAGCTTAAGAGCGGGGTACAATGAGCAGTTCTTC. The entire variable domain, with the rest obtained from reference TRBV5-4 and TRBJ2-1, is as follows: ETGVTQSPTHLIKTRGQQVTLRCSSQSGHNTVSWYQQALGQGPQFIFQYYREEENGRGNFPPRFSGLQFPNYSSELNVNALELDDSALYLCASSLRAGYNEQFFGPGTRLTVL.

This chain uses TRBV6-6 with TRBJ1-4; no clear D gene. The CDR3 loop spans 14 amino acids. The germline V gene encodes CDR1 MNHNY and CDR2 SVGAGI (reference sequence). Trimming removed 2 bases at V and 4 bases at J, with 8 bases between. The CDR3, as DNA: TGTGCCAGCAGTTACCAAGAGAGTAATGAAAAACTGTTTTTT. Its translation: CASSYQESNEKLFF.

The V call is TRBV7-2, the J call TRBJ2-6, with D possibly being TRBD2 (5 bases). Germline CDR1 and CDR2: SGHTA and FQGNSA. Trimming removed 0 bases at V and 0 bases at J, with 12 bases between. The CDR3 is made up of 18 amino acids. The CDR3 region is CASSLASVASSGANVLTF. DNA for the CDR3: TGTGCCAGCAGCTTAGCTAGCGTCGCCAGCTCTGGGGCCAACGTCCTGACTTTC. The full variable domain, its missing parts supplied by reference TRBV7-2 and TRBJ2-6, is GAGVSQSPSNKVTEKGKDVELRCDPISGHTALYWYRQSLGQGLEFLIYFQGNSAPDKSGLPSDRFSAERTGGSVSTLTIQRTQQEDSAVYLCASSLASVASSGANVLTFGAGSRLTVL.

The CDR3 reads CAISESPGQGADTQYF. The CDR3 DNA reads TGTGCCATCAGTGAGTCTCCGGGACAGGGTGCAGATACGCAGTATTTT. The V and J genes are TRBV10-3 and TRBJ2-3, with 9 nucleotides matching TRBD1. The trim removed 0 bases at V and 4 bases at J, leaving 5 bases unmatched. From germline, CDR1 is ENHRY and CDR2 SYGVKD. The CDR3 length is 16 residues.

V gene TRBV5-1 combines with J gene TRBJ1-6; D perhaps matches TRBD1 (5 bases). The germline V gene has CDR1 SGHRS and CDR2 YFSETQ. This CDR3 is 15 amino acids long. V lost 0 bases, J lost 8 bases, and 12 bases lay in between. The DNA for the CDR3 is TGCGCCAGCAGCTTGGTTCAGGGCGCGGATTCACCCCTCCACTTT. Translation: CASSLVQGADSPLHF.

The V gene is TRBV25-1, the J gene TRBJ1-5, with TRBD1 matching over 11 bases. J lost 6 bases, V lost 11 bases, and 9 bases had no gene match. Germline V gene data show CDR1 as MGHDK and CDR2 as SYGVNS. This CDR3 has 14 amino acids. Written as DNA, the CDR3 is TGTGCCTGCTCGGGACAGGGGGTCAGTCAGCCCCAGCATTTT. This gives the protein CACSGQGVSQPQHF.

This chain joins TRBV14 and TRBJ2-4; D might be TRBD1 (5 bases). The CDR3 consists of 14 residues. Germline V gene lookup returns CDR1 SGHDN and CDR2 FVKESK. V lost 1 base to trimming and J lost 6 bases, with 10 bases between them. CDR3 residues: CASSQGQGSNIQYF. CDR3 in DNA: TGTGCCAGCAGCCAAGGGCAGGGCTCAAACATTCAGTACTTC.

The rearrangement links TRBV4-1 to TRBJ1-4, with 7 bases that match TRBD1. This CDR3 comprises 15 residues. Per germline, CDR1 MGHRA and CDR2 YSYEKL. The V gene end was trimmed by 4 bases and the J gene end by 4 bases; junction bases not matched to a gene: 6. CDR3 bases: TGCGCCAGCAGCCGGCGGACAGGCCTTAATGAAAAACTGTTTTTT. Encoded protein: CASSRRTGLNEKLFF.

This clone was detected only a few times. The chain links TRBV10-3 to TRBJ1-3; D may be TRBD1 (5 bases). The CDR3 sequence is 16 residues long. The V and J ends lost 7 bases and 0 bases respectively, with 16 bases between them. Germline V gives CDR1 ENHRY, CDR2 SYGVKD. The CDR3 coding sequence is TGTGCCATCAAGAAAGGGCAGGGTGTCTCTGGAAACACCATATATTTT. It translates to CAIKKGQGVSGNTIYF.

The chain links TRBV9 to TRBJ2-1; TRBD2 aligns across 7 bases. CDR3 length equals 15 residues. J was trimmed by 8 bases and V by 2 bases; bases with no gene match: 10. The germline CDR1 and CDR2 sequences are SGDLS and YYNGEE. The CDR3 protein is CASSVGGGVIHEQFF. DNA for the CDR3: TGTGCCAGCAGCGTTGGCGGGGGTGTAATCCATGAGCAGTTCTTC.

The rearrangement links TRBV10-3 to TRBJ1-2; D might be TRBD1 (5 bases). Germline V CDR1 and CDR2: ENHRY, SYGVKD. Trimming pared 4 bases from V and 3 bases from J, leaving 21 bases between. This CDR3 is built from 17 residues. CDR3: CAISGGRQKPLDYGYTF. DNA of the CDR3: TGTGCCATCAGTGGGGGCCGACAGAAGCCGTTGGACTATGGCTACACCTTC.

This clone appeared once. This chain uses TRBV6-1 with TRBJ2-2; perhaps TRBD1 as D (5 bases). Germline values: CDR1 MNHNS, CDR2 SASEGT. Trimming left V 8 bases short and J 5 bases short, with 12 bases between. The CDR3 runs 13 residues. In DNA, the CDR3 is TGTGCCAGCGCGACAGTTAATACCGGGGAGCTGTTTTTT. This sequence encodes CASATVNTGELFF.

The chain couples TRBV28 to TRBJ2-3, with D unclear. The CDR3 contains 11 residues. Trimming stripped 4 bases from V and 8 bases from J, with 7 bases between. CDR1 and CDR2 from the germline V gene are MDHEN and SYDVKM. DNA for the CDR3: TGTGCCAGCAGTTCTTCAGGTACGCAGTATTTT. Its translation: CASSSSGTQYF.

The CDR3 loop is CAISEGPGMGQPQHF. For the CDR3, the DNA is TGTGCCATCAGTGAGGGGCCGGGAATGGGTCAGCCCCAGCATTTT. J is TRBJ1-5 and V is TRBV10-3; D is unresolved. In germline, CDR1 is ENHRY, CDR2 SYGVKD. V lost 2 bases and J 6 bases, leaving 14 bases between the germline ends. The CDR3 runs to 15 residues.

In regard to this clone: One junction end disagrees with the germline gene, perhaps due to a read error. This rearrangement joins TRBV30 to TRBJ2-3; a weak D match, TRBD2 (5 bases). The germline V gene encodes CDR1 GTSNPN and CDR2 SVGIG (reference sequence). CDR3 length: 15 residues. The CDR3 loop is CAWNPGLTSTDTQYF. For the CDR3, the DNA is TGTGCATGGAATCCGGGATTAACTAGCACAGATACGCAGTATTTT.

The chain couples TRBV5-1 to TRBJ2-6, with 9 bases matching TRBD1. V shed 4 bases and J 0 bases; nucleotides not matched to a gene: 5. The CDR3 length is 17 residues. Germline V lookup: CDR1 SGHRS, CDR2 YFSETQ. Here the CDR3 DNA reads TGCGCCAGCAGCCCGGGACAGGGATTCTCTGGGGCCAACGTCCTGACTTTC. Translated, it gives CASSPGQGFSGANVLTF.

The V gene is TRBV7-9, the J gene TRBJ1-4, with 9 bases that match TRBD1. The CDR3 consists of 14 residues. Germline V gene sequence: CDR1 SEHNR, CDR2 FQNEAQ (reference sequence). Trimming at V came to 6 bases and at J to 3 bases, leaving 2 bases not matched to a gene. The CDR3, as DNA: TGTGCCAGCAGTGACAGGGGGGCTAATGAAAAACTGTTTTTT. It yields the protein CASSDRGANEKLFF. The full variable domain, completed using reference TRBV7-9 and TRBJ1-4, is DTGVSQNPRHKITKRGQNVTFRCDPISEHNRLYWYRQTLGQGPEFLTYFQNEAQLEKSRLLSDRFSAERPKGSFSTLEIQRTEQGDSAMYLCASSDRGANEKLFFGSGTQLSVL.

The rearrangement uses TRBV18 and TRBJ1-5; 8 bases line up with TRBD1. The CDR3 has 19 amino acids. From germline, CDR1 is KGHSH and CDR2 LQKENI. J lost 0 bases, V lost 6 bases, and 16 bases had no gene match. The CDR3 DNA follows: TGTGCCAGCTCTCTCCAGAGACAGGGGATAACCGATAGCAATCAGCCCCAGCATTTT. Translated, it gives CASSLQRQGITDSNQPQHF.

This clone was observed a few times. The V call is TRBV4-2, the J call TRBJ2-7, with D possibly matching TRBD1 (6 bases). Per the germline V gene, CDR1 is LGHNA and CDR2 is YNFKEQ. This CDR3 has 15 residues. Between the trimmed V and J ends, which lost 0 bases and 11 bases, there was a span of 20 bases. CDR3 residues: CASSQDRITGQREYF. Here the CDR3 DNA reads TGTGCCAGCAGCCAAGATCGGATCACGGGACAAAGGGAGTACTTC.

The chain recombines TRBV9 with TRBJ2-1; D perhaps matches TRBD2 (7 bases). Germline lookup yields CDR1 SGDLS and CDR2 YYNGEE. Trimming pared 1 base from V and 9 bases from J, leaving 17 bases between. The CDR3 runs to 15 residues. CDR3 in DNA: TGTGCCAGCAGCGTACAGTGGGGGGGGCCGAGTGAGCAGTTCTTC. Residues: CASSVQWGGPSEQFF.

This chain connects TRBV7-2 to TRBJ2-2, with 10 bases lining up with TRBD2. The germline V gene encodes CDR1 SGHTA and CDR2 FQGNSA. J was trimmed by 0 bases and V by 2 bases; bases with no gene match: 3. This CDR3 comprises 17 residues. In DNA form, the CDR3 reads TGTGCCAGCAGCTTAAGCGGGGGGGCCCCGAACACCGGGGAGCTGTTTTTT. Its protein product is CASSLSGGAPNTGELFF.